This note documents a single TCR beta chain sequence. The data were obtained in a study of blood T cell repertoires in COVID-19. As for the study in general: COVID-19 samples from acute and convalescent phases originated in the United States, Italy and Spain. In each case, the material was cDNA or gDNA derived from T cells, B-cell-depleted T cells, or PBMCs.

In the authors' methods: Researchers report that nucleated cell counts were estimated from reference gene primer amplification. Measured with immunoSEQ multiplex PCR; TCRdb has only the in-frame clones, and not every one. Clone size and V and J calls were adopted from that table, with D and trimming inferred from the DNA. The sample lists tens of thousands of clones; about 80% were seen once. This CDR3 has 15 amino acids. In germline, CDR1 is MGHRA, CDR2 YSYEKL. The V end lost 0 bases, the J end lost 4 bases, and 13 bases lay between the germline ends. V usage is TRBV4-1 and J usage is TRBJ2-7; possible D gene TRBD2, 5 bases. The TCR comes from a human donor in a cohort sampled during active COVID-19. The sequencing input was peripheral blood. CDR3 DNA sequence: TGCGCCAGCAGCCAAGAGCGTCGAGCGGCTTACGAGCAGTACTTC. Translation gives CASSQERRAAYEQYF.